This record concerns one TCR beta chain sequence. Libraries were prepared by immunoSEQ multiplex PCR; TCRdb keeps only in-frame clonotypes and omits some of them. The table includes over 200,000 clones, about 87% detected once. This record belongs to a study of blood T cell repertoires in COVID-19. The receptor's source is a man aged 30 to 39 with COVID-19, enrolled during active disease. The sequencing input was peripheral blood.

CDR3 loop: CASSQISGANTGELFF. The DNA for the CDR3 is TGCGCCAGCAGCCAAATTAGCGGAGCGAACACCGGGGAGCTGTTTTTT. The chain employs TRBV5-1 and TRBJ2-2; a possible D gene is TRBD2 (6 bases). Trimming shortened V by 4 bases and J by 0 bases, and 13 bases separated the two germline ends. This CDR3 contains 16 residues. CDR1 and CDR2 from the germline V gene are SGHRS and YFSETQ.